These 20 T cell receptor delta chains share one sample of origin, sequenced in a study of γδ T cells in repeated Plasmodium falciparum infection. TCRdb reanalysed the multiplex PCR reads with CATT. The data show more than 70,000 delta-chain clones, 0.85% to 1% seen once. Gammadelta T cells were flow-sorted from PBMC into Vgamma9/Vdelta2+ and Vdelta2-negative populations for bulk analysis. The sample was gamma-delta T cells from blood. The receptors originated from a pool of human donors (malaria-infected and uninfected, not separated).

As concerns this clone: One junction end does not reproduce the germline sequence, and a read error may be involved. This CDR3 reads CSALLGANGWIYTDKLIF. CDR3 in DNA: TGCTCCGCACTACTGGGGGCGAACGGGTGGATTTACACCGATAAACTCATCTTT. This chain joins TRDV1 and TRDJ1, with 8 bases identical to TRDD3. Assignment of the J gene here rests on matching the DNA to germline, because TCRdb gives none. The length of the CDR3 is 18 residues. Per the germline V gene, CDR1 is TSWWSYY and CDR2 is QGS.

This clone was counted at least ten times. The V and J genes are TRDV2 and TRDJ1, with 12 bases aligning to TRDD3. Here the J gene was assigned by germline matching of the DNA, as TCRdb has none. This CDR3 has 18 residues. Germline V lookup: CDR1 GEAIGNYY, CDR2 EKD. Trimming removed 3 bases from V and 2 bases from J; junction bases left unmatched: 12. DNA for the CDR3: TGTGCCTGTGACCCTATCTCTACTGGGGGATACCCGACCGATAAACTCATCTTT. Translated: CACDPISTGGYPTDKLIF.

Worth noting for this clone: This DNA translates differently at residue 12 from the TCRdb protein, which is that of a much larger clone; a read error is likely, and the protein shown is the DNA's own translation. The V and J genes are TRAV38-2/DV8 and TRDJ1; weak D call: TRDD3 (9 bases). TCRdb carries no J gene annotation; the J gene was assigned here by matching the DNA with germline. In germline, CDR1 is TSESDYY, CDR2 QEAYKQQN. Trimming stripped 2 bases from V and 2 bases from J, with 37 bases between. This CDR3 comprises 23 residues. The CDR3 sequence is CAYRSKISFLDLTGGHGTDKLIF. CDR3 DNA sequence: TGTGCTTATAGGAGTAAGATTTCCTTCCTAGACCTTACTGGGGGACACGGGACCGATAAACTCATCTTT.

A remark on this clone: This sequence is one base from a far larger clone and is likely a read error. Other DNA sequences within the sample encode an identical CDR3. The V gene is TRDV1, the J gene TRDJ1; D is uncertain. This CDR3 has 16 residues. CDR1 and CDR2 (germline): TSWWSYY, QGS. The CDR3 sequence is CALGELKGRSVDKLIF. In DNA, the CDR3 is TGTGCTCTTGGCGAACTAAAAGGACGAAGCGTCGATAAACTCATCTTT.

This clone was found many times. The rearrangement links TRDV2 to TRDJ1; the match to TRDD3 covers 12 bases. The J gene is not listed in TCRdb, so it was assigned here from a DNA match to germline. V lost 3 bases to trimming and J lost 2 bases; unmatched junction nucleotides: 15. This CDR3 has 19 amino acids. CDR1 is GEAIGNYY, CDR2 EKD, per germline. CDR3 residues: CACDPIGLGDTGGTDKLIF. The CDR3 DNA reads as TGTGCCTGTGACCCGATCGGGCTGGGGGATACGGGAGGGACCGATAAACTCATCTTT.

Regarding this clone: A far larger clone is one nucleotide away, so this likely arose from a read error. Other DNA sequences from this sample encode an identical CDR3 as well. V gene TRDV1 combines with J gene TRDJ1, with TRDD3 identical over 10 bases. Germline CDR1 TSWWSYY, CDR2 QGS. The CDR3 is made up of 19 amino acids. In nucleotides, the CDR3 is TGCGCTCTTGGGGAAAGGATGGGGGATACCCACGGCGGGACCGATAAACTCATCTTT. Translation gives CALGERMGDTHGGTDKLIF.

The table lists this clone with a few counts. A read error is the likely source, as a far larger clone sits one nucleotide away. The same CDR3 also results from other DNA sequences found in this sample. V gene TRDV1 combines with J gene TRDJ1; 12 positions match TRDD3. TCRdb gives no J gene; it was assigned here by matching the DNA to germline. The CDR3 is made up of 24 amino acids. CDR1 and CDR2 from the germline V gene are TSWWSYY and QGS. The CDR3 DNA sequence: TGCGCTCTTGGGGACTCTCACTTCCTACCCTTCCGTACTGGGGGATACCCGTACACCGATAAACTCATCTTT. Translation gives CALGDSHFLPFRTGGYPYTDKLIF.

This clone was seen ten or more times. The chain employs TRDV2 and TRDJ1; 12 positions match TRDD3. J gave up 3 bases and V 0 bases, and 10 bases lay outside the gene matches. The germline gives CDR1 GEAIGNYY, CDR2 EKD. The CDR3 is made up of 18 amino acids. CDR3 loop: CACDTGSLLGDTPDKLIF. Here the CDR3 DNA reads TGTGCCTGTGACACCGGAAGTTTGCTGGGGGATACGCCCGATAAACTCATCTTT.

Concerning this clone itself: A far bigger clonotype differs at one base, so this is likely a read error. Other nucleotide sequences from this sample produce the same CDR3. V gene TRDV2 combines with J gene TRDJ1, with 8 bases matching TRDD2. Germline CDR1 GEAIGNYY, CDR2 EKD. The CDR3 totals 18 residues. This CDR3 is CADKASYVPGDVTDKLIF. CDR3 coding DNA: TGTGCAGACAAGGCTTCCTACGTTCCTGGGGACGTTACCGATAAACTCATCTTT.

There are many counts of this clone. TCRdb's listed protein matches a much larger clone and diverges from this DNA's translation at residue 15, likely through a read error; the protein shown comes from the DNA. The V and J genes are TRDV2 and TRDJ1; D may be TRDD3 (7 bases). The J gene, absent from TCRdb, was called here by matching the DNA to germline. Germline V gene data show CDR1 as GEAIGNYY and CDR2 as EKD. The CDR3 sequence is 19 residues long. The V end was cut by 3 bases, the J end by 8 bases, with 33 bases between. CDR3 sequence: CACDPLGGAPSEVDNKLIF. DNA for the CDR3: TGTGCCTGTGACCCCCTGGGGGGGGCCCCTTCCGAGGTGGACAACAAACTCATCTTT.

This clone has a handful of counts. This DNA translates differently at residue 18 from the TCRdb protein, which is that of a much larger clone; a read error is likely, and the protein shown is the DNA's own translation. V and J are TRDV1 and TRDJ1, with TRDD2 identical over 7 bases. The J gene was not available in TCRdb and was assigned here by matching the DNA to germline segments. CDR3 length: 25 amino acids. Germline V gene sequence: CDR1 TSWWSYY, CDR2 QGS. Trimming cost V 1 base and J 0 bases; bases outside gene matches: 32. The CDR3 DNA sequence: TGTGCTCTTGGGGAACAACCTGTACTAACTTTCCTACACGTACTGGTTGATCGGTACACCGATAAACTCATCTTT. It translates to CALGEQPVLTFLHVLVDRYTDKLIF.

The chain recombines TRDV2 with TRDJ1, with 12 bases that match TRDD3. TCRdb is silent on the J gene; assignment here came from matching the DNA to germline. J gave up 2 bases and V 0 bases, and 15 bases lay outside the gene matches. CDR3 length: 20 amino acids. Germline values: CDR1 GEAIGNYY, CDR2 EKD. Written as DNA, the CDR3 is TGTGCCTGTGACACCGGGGTCGCTGGGGGATACGCGGGTAGTACCGATAAACTCATCTTT. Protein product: CACDTGVAGGYAGSTDKLIF.

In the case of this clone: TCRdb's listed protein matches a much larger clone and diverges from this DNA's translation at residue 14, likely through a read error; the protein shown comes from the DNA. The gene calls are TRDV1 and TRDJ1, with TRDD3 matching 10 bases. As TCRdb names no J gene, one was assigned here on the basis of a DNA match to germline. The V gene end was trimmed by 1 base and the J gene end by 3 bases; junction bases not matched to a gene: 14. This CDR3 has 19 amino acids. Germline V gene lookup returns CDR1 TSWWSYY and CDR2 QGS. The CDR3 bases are TGTGCTCTTGGGGAACGTCACCTGGGGGATATAAGCGGCGCCGATAAACTCATCTTT. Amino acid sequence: CALGERHLGDISGADKLIF.

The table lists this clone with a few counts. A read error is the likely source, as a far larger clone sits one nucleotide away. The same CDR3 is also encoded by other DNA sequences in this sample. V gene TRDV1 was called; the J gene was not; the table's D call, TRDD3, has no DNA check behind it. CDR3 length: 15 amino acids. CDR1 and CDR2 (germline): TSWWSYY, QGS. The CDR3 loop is CALGDPPAYTDKLIF. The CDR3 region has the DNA TGTGCTCTTGGGGACCCCCCGGCGTACACCGATAAACTCATCTTC.

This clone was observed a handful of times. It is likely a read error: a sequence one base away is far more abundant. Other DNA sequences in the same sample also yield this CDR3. CDR3 in amino acids: CALGEGVYTDKLIF. DNA for the CDR3: TGTGCTCTTGGGGAAGGGGTTTACACCGATAAACTCATCTTC. The V gene is given as TRDV1, and no J gene call is available; TRDD3 was called by the table and not checked on the DNA. The germline CDR1 and CDR2 sequences are TSWWSYY and QGS. This CDR3 contains 14 residues.

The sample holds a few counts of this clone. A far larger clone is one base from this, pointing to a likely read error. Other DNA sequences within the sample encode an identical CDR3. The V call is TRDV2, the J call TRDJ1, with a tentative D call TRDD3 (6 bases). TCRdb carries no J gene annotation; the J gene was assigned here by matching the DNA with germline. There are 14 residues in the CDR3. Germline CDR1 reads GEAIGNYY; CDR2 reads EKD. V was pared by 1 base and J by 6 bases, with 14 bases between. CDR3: CACDTMGDTHKLIF. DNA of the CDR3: TGTGCCTGTGACACAATGGGAGATACGCATAAACTCATCTTT.

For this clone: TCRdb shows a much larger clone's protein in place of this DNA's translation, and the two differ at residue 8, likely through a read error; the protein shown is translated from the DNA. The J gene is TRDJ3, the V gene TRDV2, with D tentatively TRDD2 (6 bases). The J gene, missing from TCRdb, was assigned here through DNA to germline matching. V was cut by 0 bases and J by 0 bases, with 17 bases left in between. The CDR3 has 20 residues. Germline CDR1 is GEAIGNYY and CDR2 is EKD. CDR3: CACDTKDLLPTSWDTRQMFF. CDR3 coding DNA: TGTGCCTGTGACACCAAAGACCTCCTACCAACCTCCTGGGACACCCGACAGATGTTTTTC.

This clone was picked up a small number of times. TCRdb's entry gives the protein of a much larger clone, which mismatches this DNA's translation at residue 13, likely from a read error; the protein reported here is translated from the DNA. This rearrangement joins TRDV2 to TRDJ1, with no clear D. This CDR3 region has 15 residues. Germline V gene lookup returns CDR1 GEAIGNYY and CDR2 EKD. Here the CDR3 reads CACDPLTDHTDKPIF. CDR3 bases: TGTGCCTGTGACCCCCTTACGGATCACACCGATAAACCCATCTTT.

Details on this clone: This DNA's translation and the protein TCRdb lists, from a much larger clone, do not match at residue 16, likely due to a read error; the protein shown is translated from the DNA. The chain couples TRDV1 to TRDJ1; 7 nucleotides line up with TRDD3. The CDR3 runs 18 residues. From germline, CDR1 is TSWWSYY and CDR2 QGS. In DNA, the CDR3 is TGTGCTCTTGGGGAACCAAGAGTGGGGGACCAGTACACCGATAAACACATCTTT. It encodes CALGEPRVGDQYTDKHIF.

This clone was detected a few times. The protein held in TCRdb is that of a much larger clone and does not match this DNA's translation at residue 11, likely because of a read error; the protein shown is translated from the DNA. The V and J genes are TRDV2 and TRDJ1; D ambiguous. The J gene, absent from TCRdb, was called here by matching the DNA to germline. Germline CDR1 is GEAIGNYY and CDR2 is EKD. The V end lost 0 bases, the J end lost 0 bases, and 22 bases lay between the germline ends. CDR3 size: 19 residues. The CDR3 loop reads CACDTVGSVVRDHTDKLIF. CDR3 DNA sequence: TGTGCCTGTGACACCGTGGGCAGTGTGGTGAGGGACCACACCGATAAACTCATCTTT.